The 25 T cell receptor beta chains presented below share a single source sample, sequenced in a study of Ad26.COV2.S vaccination and SARS-CoV-2 variants. Using immunoSEQ multiplex PCR, the repertoire was profiled, and TCRdb retains in-frame clones only, with some absent. The sample has 400,000 to 450,000 clones, approximately 92% seen once. The treatment was: around 19 received Ad26.COV2.S at low or high dose, single or two shots; several received placebo; per-sample allocation not given. All samples were drawn on day 63, counting from the first vaccine or placebo injection. Sequenced here: peripheral blood, sampled in a trial of Ad26.COV2.S vaccine versus placebo. The origin of the receptors is a person aged 18 to 65 who received the Ad26.COV2.S COVID-19 vaccine or a placebo.

The genes are TRBV7-2 and TRBJ2-7; TRBD2 matches at 13 bases. This CDR3 region has 16 residues. V dropped 4 bases and J dropped 3; count of bases not matched to a gene: 6. Germline CDR1 SGHTA, CDR2 FQGNSA. CDR3 nucleotides: TGTGCCAGCAGCTCGGCGGGACTAGCGGGGTTCTACGAGCAGTACTTC. Protein product: CASSSAGLAGFYEQYF.

The table lists this clone with a count of one. The chain couples TRBV27 to TRBJ2-7; TRBD1 matches 7 bases. CDR3 length equals 14 residues. V lost 6 bases, J lost 3 bases, and 8 bases stayed unmatched. CDR1 is MNHEY and CDR2 is SMNVEV in the germline V gene (reference sequence). This CDR3 reads CASRTGPEFYEQYF. In nucleotides, the CDR3 is TGTGCCAGCAGGACAGGGCCCGAATTCTACGAGCAGTACTTC.

This sequence joins TRBV18 and TRBJ2-7; TRBD1 aligns across 9 bases. Unmatched junction bases numbered 6, after V lost 3 bases and J lost 3 bases. Germline V CDR1 and CDR2: KGHSH, LQKENI. CDR3 size: 15 residues. The CDR3 is CASSPSRDRDYEQYF. The CDR3 nucleotides are TGTGCCAGCTCACCTTCCCGGGACAGGGACTACGAGCAGTACTTC.

This clone was picked up a small number of times. The rearrangement links TRBV5-1 to TRBJ1-4, with D possibly TRBD1 on 5 matching bases. Trimming removed 1 base at V and 4 bases at J, with 11 bases between. The CDR3 contains 15 residues. Germline CDR1 SGHRS, CDR2 YFSETQ. CDR3 coding DNA: TGCGCCAGCAGCTTGTCCGGCGGGGGTAATGAAAAACTGTTTTTT. It is translated as CASSLSGGGNEKLFF.

This clone has more than one count but fewer than ten. The rearrangement uses TRBV4-3 and TRBJ1-5, with D possibly matching TRBD1 (5 bases). The germline V gene encodes CDR1 LGHNA and CDR2 YSLEER. The CDR3 is made up of 15 amino acids. V shed 0 bases and J shed 6 bases, with 12 bases lying between them. The CDR3 here is CASSQDRGSGQPQHF. CDR3 bases: TGCGCCAGCAGCCAAGATAGGGGATCTGGTCAGCCCCAGCATTTT.

This sequence joins TRBV19 and TRBJ2-7; 10 nucleotides align to TRBD2. CDR1 LNHDA and CDR2 SQIVND come from the germline V gene (reference sequence). V lost 3 bases to trimming and J lost 3 bases; unmatched junction nucleotides: 8. The CDR3 is made up of 16 amino acids. CDR3 sequence reads: CASSMSGASGSYEQYF. The DNA of the CDR3 is TGTGCCAGTAGTATGAGTGGGGCTAGCGGGAGCTACGAGCAGTACTTC.

The chain couples TRBV10-2 to TRBJ1-3; D is ambiguous. Germline lookup yields CDR1 WSHSY and CDR2 SAAADI. V lost 4 bases to trimming and J lost 4 bases, with 5 bases between them. There are 12 residues in the CDR3. The CDR3 region has the DNA TGCGCCAGCAGTGGCCCAGGAAACACCATATATTTT. It is translated as CASSGPGNTIYF.

This chain joins TRBV4-1 and TRBJ2-7; perhaps TRBD2 as D (6 bases). Trimming removed 1 base from V and 5 bases from J, with 15 bases in between. CDR1 and CDR2 (germline): MGHRA, YSYEKL. The CDR3 totals 15 residues. The CDR3 DNA reads as TGCGCCAGCAGCCAAGTTGTGGGAGGTAACGACGAGCAGTACTTC. This encodes CASSQVVGGNDEQYF.

Details on this clone: This sample includes further DNA sequences coding for the same CDR3. This chain joins TRBV12-3 or TRBV12-4 and TRBJ1-2, with unresolved D. The CDR3 is made up of 12 amino acids. V gave up 1 base and J gave up 4 bases, with 4 bases separating them. In DNA form, the CDR3 reads TGTGCCAGCAGTTTAGAGGGCTATGGCTACACCTTC. Translated, it gives CASSLEGYGYTF.

This sequence joins TRBV29-1 and TRBJ2-3; 11 bases agree with TRBD1. This CDR3 has 16 amino acids. In germline, CDR1 is SQVTM, CDR2 ANQGSEA. V lost 2 bases, J lost 3 bases, and 7 bases stayed unmatched. The CDR3 sequence is CSVEIGWDRGTDTQYF. The DNA for the CDR3 is TGCAGCGTTGAAATTGGGTGGGACAGGGGGACAGATACGCAGTATTTT.

In this sample, this clone turned up once. The chain recombines TRBV3-1 (or the pseudogene TRBV3-2) with TRBJ2-5, with a tentative D call TRBD2 (5 bases). This CDR3 spans 15 amino acids. Trimming removed 0 bases at V and 5 bases at J, with 13 bases between. Germline V gene lookup returns CDR1 LGHDT and CDR2 YNNKEL (reference sequence). The CDR3 region has the DNA TGTGCCAGCAGCCAAGATTTACCGGGCGGGGAGACCCAGTACTTC. As protein: CASSQDLPGGETQYF.

This clone appeared a few times. V gene TRBV7-9 combines with J gene TRBJ2-3, with 9 bases aligning to TRBD2. The CDR3 totals 16 residues. Germline values: CDR1 SEHNR, CDR2 FQNEAQ (reference sequence). V lost 6 bases and J lost 0; bases outside the gene matches: 7. The DNA of the CDR3 is TGTGCCAGCAGAACCAGCGGGAGGTTTAGCACAGATACGCAGTATTTT. This translates into CASRTSGRFSTDTQYF.

The V gene is TRBV16, the J gene TRBJ2-7; 9 nucleotides line up with TRBD2. The V gene end was trimmed by 0 bases and the J gene end by 7 bases; junction bases not matched to a gene: 7. CDR1 is KGHSY, CDR2 FQNENV, per germline. The CDR3 totals 15 residues. The chain's CDR3 is CASSQSGLAALEQYF. The DNA for the CDR3 is TGTGCCAGCAGCCAATCGGGACTAGCTGCTTTAGAGCAGTACTTC. Filled out from reference TRBV16 and TRBJ2-7, the complete variable domain reads GEEVAQTPKHLVRGEGQKAKLYCAPIKGHSYVFWYQQVLKNEFKFLISFQNENVFDETGMPKERFSAKCLPNSPCSLEIQATKLEDSAVYFCASSQSGLAALEQYFGPGTRLTVT.

The chain uses TRBV5-1 and TRBJ1-1, with D unresolved. The CDR3 has 14 amino acids. Trimming cost V 6 bases and J 0 bases, with 12 bases left between them. Germline V gene lookup returns CDR1 SGHRS and CDR2 YFSETQ. The DNA for the CDR3 is TGCGCCAGCAAAAGCACTTCGATGAACACTGAAGCTTTCTTT. Its protein product is CASKSTSMNTEAFF.

The J gene is TRBJ2-7, the V gene TRBV18; D is uncertain. CDR1 is KGHSH, CDR2 LQKENI, per germline. V lost 1 base, J lost 2 bases, and 6 bases lay in between. The CDR3 has 13 residues. The CDR3 loop is CASSPHPAYEQYF. The CDR3 DNA is TGTGCCAGCTCACCACATCCGGCCTACGAGCAGTACTTC.

The V gene is TRBV3-1 (or the pseudogene TRBV3-2), the J gene TRBJ2-3, with D perhaps TRBD1 or TRBD2 (6 bases each). Germline values: CDR1 LGHDT, CDR2 YNNKEL (reference sequence). CDR3 length: 15 amino acids. The V end was cut by 5 bases, the J end by 6 bases, with 18 bases between. The CDR3 DNA sequence: TGTGCCAGCAGCTACGCTAGGGGGGCGGGGGATACGCAGTATTTT. This sequence encodes CASSYARGAGDTQYF.

DNA of the CDR3: TGTGCCAGCAGCTTAGACGGGACCCGCGGGGAGACCCAGTACTTC. Its translation is CASSLDGTRGETQYF. This rearrangement joins TRBV7-2 to TRBJ2-5, with D perhaps being TRBD1 or TRBD2 (5 bases each). The V gene lost 1 base and the J gene lost 5 bases, with 14 bases spanning the gap. Looked up from germline, CDR1 is SGHTA and CDR2 is FQGNSA. The CDR3 is made up of 15 amino acids. Variable domain in full (rest from reference TRBV7-2 and TRBJ2-5): GAGVSQSPSNKVTEKGKDVELRCDPISGHTALYWYRQSLGQGLEFLIYFQGNSAPDKSGLPSDRFSAERTGGSVSTLTIQRTQQEDSAVYLCASSLDGTRGETQYFGPGTRLLVL.

The chain recombines TRBV4-1 with TRBJ1-1; D ambiguous. V was clipped by 3 bases and J by 1 base, with 6 bases between them. The CDR3 consists of 13 residues. Germline CDR1 is MGHRA and CDR2 is YSYEKL. Here the CDR3 reads CASSHGSNTEAFF. The CDR3, as DNA: TGCGCCAGCAGCCACGGTTCGAACACTGAAGCTTTCTTT.

V is TRBV4-3 and J is TRBJ1-1; D is possibly TRBD1 (6 bases). The CDR3 runs to 15 residues. V lost 0 bases to trimming and J lost 1 base, with 9 bases between them. The germline V gene has CDR1 LGHNA and CDR2 YSLEER. CDR3 in DNA: TGCGCCAGCAGCCAAGACTTCAGGGGGAACACTGAAGCTTTCTTT. Translated: CASSQDFRGNTEAFF.

The rearrangement uses TRBV7-2 and TRBJ2-7; D is unclear. The CDR3 spans 14 residues. V dropped 1 base and J dropped 2 bases, with 9 bases sitting between them. CDR1 SGHTA and CDR2 FQGNSA come from the germline V gene. CDR3 sequence reads: CASSLELDTYEQYF. The CDR3 region has the DNA TGTGCCAGCAGCTTAGAATTGGATACCTACGAGCAGTACTTC.

The chain has TRBV12-3 or TRBV12-4 and TRBJ2-1, with 13 bases lining up with TRBD2. V shed 9 bases and J 9 bases; nucleotides not matched to a gene: 5. The CDR3 has 13 amino acids. The CDR3: CASRLAGGREQFF. CDR3 coding DNA: TGTGCCAGTAGACTAGCGGGAGGACGTGAGCAGTTCTTC.

V gene TRBV2 combines with J gene TRBJ2-2; no firm D call. The ends were cut back, 2 bases at V and 6 bases at J, with 10 bases in the middle. Germline CDR1 reads SNHLY; CDR2 reads FYNNEI. The CDR3 covers 14 residues. The CDR3 loop reads CASSENAIPGELFF. The CDR3 DNA sequence: TGTGCCAGCAGTGAAAACGCGATCCCCGGGGAGCTGTTTTTT.

This chain links TRBV27 with TRBJ1-1; D gene ambiguous. The V end was cut by 7 bases, the J end by 1 base, with 13 bases between. The CDR3 is made up of 14 amino acids. CDR1 is MNHEY, CDR2 SMNVEV, per germline (reference sequence). The chain's CDR3 is CASTPNGKNTEAFF. Here the CDR3 DNA reads TGTGCCAGCACCCCTAATGGTAAGAACACTGAAGCTTTCTTT.

The chain joins TRBV5-8 to TRBJ2-7; D ambiguous. This CDR3 spans 13 amino acids. Trimming left V 4 bases short and J 3 bases short, with 11 bases between. Germline lookup yields CDR1 SGHTS and CDR2 YDEGEE. The CDR3 DNA reads as TGTGCCAGCAGCGAGTGGATTCTCTACGAGCAGTACTTC. This gives the protein CASSEWILYEQYF.

The rearrangement joins TRBV27 to TRBJ2-7; D is perhaps TRBD2 (6 bases). V dropped 4 bases and J dropped 3 bases, with 16 bases sitting between them. CDR1 and CDR2 from the germline V gene are MNHEY and SMNVEV (reference sequence). The CDR3 contains 15 residues. DNA for the CDR3: TGTGCCAGCAGTTCCTTTGGGGACTCGAGCTACGAGCAGTACTTC. It codes for CASSSFGDSSYEQYF.